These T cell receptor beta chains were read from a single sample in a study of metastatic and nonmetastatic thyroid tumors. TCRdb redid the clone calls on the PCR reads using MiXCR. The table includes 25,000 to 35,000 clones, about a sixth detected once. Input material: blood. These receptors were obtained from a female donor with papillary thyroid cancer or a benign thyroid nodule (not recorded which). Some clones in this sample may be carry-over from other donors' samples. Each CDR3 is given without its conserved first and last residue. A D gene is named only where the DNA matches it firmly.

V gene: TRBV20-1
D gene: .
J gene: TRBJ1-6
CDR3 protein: SALSIPGAGDNSPLH

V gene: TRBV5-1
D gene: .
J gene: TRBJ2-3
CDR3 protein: ASSFGGSGTDAQY

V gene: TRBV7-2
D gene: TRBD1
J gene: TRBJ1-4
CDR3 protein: ASSRGLANEKLF

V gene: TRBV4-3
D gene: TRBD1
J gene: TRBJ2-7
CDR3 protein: ASSKTGGPHYEQY

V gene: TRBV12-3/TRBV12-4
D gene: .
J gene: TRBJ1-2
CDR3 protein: ASSLWRGGNANYGYT

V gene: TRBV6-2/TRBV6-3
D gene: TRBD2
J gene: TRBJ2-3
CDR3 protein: ASSYSLEREGRDTDTQY

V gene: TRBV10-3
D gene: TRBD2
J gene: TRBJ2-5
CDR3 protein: AISEALAGVHETQY

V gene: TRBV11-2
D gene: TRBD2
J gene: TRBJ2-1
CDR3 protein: AGGLTSGSHNEQF

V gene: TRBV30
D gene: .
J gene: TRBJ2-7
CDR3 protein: AWAIGAGLYEQY

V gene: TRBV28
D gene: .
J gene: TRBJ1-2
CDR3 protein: ASSFSGVGPPPHVYT

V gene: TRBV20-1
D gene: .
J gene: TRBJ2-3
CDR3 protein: SASGLVNTDTQY

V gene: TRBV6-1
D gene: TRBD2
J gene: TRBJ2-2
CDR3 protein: ASKWGGSKITGELF

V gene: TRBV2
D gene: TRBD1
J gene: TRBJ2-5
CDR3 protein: ASRGQGETQY

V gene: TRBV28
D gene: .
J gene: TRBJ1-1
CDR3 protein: ASSLFQPNTEAF

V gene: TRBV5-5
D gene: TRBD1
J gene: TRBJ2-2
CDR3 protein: ASNTGADTGELF

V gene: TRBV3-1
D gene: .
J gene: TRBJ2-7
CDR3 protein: ASSLGEYEQY

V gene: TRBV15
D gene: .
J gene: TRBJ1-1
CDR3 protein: ATSREVAGSNTEAF

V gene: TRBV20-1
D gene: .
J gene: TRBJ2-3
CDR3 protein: SARGRTGTDTQY

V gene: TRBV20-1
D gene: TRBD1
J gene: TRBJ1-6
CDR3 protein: SALDREPSYNSPLH

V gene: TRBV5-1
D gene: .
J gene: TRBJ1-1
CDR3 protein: ASSLLRDTEAF

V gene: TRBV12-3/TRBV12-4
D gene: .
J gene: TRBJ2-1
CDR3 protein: ASSFGPYNEQF

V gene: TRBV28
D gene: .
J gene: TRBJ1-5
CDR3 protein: ASSSPEQPQH

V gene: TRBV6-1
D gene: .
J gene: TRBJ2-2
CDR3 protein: SSGRNTGELF

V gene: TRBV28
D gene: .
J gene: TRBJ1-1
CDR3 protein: ASFITGNTEAF

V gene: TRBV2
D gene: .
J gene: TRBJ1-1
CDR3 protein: ASNYFWDKPNTEAF

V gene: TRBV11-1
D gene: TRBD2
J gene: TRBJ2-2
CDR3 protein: ASSSTAGGTPTGELF

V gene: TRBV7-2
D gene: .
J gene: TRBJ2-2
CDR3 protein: ASSLWPRGTGELF

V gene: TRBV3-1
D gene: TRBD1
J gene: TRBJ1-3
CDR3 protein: ASSLTGYGNTIY

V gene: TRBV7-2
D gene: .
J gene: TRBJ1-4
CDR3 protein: ASSLVTTNEKLF

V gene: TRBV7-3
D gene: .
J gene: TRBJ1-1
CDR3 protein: ASSPGWNTEAF

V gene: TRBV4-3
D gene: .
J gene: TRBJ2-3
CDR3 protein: ASSLGGDTQY

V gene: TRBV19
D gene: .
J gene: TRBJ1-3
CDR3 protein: ASSKIGLAGNTIY

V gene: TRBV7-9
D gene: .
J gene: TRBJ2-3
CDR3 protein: ASSDNIWGSDTQY

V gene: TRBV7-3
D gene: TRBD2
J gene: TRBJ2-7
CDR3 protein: ASSLPGLAGGSSYEQY

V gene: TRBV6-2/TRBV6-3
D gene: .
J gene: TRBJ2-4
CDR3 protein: ASSYPEPGRDIQY

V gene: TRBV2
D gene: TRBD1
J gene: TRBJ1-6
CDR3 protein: ASRQGASYNSPLH

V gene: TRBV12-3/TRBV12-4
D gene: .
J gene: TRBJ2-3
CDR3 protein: ASSLRAAGTDTQY

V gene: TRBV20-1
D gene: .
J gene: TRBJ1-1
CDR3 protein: SARAGGLTEAF

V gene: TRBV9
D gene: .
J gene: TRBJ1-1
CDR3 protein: ASSPRGANTEAF

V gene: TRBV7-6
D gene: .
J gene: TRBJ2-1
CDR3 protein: ASSLGWGAYNDQF

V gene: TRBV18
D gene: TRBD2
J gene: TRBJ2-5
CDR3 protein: ASSPTSGANGETQY

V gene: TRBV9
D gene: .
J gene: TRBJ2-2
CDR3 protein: ASSVGGWGDTGELF

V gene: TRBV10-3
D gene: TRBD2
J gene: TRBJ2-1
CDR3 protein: AISPGGERVYEQF

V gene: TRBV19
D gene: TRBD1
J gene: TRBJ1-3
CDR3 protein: ASSPQGASRGNTIY

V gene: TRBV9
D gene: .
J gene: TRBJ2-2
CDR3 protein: ASSVILGDTGELF

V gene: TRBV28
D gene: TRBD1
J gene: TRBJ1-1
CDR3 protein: ASSLLTGGITEAF

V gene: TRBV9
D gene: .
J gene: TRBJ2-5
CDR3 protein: ASSVFLGQPGETQY

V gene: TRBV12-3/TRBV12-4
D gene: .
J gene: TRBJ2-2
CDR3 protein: AICLVGRANTGELF

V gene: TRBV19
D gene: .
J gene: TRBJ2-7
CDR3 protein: ASSIRLGVGEQY

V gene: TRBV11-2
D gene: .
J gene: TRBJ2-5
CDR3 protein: ASSFGVGETQY

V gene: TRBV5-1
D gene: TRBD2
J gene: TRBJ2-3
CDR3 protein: ASSWTSGSEVDTQY

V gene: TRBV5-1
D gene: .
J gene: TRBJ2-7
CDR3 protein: ASSPLAGAGYEQY

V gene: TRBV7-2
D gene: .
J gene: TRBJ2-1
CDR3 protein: ASSFMSQSRF

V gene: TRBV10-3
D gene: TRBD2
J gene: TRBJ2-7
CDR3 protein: AIRLAGEQY

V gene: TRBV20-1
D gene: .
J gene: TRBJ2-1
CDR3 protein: SVPGAYNEQF

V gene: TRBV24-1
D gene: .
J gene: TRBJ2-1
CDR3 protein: ATSERLNEQF

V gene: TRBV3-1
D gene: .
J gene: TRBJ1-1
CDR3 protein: ASSQGTVGDTEAF

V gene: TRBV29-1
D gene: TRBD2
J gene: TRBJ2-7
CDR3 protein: SVEDLASGKYEQY

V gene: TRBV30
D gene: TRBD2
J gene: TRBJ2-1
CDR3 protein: AWSVLAGVKQF